This passage covers 2 T cell receptor beta chains from one sample sequenced in a study of response to subunit inactivated influenza vaccine. MiXCR, run by TCRdb on the RT-PCR reads, gives a single entry per CDR3 protein. The sample consists of 530,000 or so distinct CDR3 sequences, around 13% of them appearing once. Sample: PBMCs from blood, taken approximately 12 days after vaccination. The receptors shown here come from a man aged 50 to 60 who received an inactivated influenza vaccine.

This clonotype has more than one count but fewer than ten. V usage is TRBV7-2 and J usage is TRBJ2-2; 7 nucleotides align to TRBD2. Germline V gene data show CDR1 as SGHTA and CDR2 as FQGNSA. CDR3 length: 17 amino acids. The junction had 6 bases not matched to a gene; V was cut back by 1 base and J by 1 base. The CDR3 region is CASSLVGWEGNTGELFF. In DNA form, the CDR3 reads TGTGCCAGCAGCTTAGTGGGGTGGGAGGGGAACACCGGGGAGCTGTTTTTT.

This clonotype was found a few times. A read error is possible here, since a much larger clone lies one base away. The genes are TRBV7-2 and TRBJ1-6, with 9 positions matching TRBD1. CDR3 size: 15 residues. CDR1 and CDR2 (germline): SGHTA, FQGNSA. Losses at the gene ends were 5 bases for V and 4 bases for J; bases not matched to a gene: 3. The CDR3 DNA follows: TGTGCCAGCAGCGTTGACAGGGGGTATAATTCACCCCTCCACTTT. The encoded protein is CASSVDRGYNSPLHF. The whole variable domain, filled in from reference TRBV7-2 and TRBJ1-6, reads GAGVSQSPSNKVTEKGKDVELRCDPISGHTALYWYRQSLGQGLEFLIYFQGNSAPDKSGLPSDRFSAERTGGSVSTLTIQRTQQEDSAVYLCASSVDRGYNSPLHFGNGTRLTVT.